The 27 T cell receptor beta chains in this list originate from one sample, sequenced in a study of CD8+ T cells in alopecia areata. Reverse transcription of extracted RNA yielded cDNA, which provided the sequencing template. Repertoires were generated with immunoSEQ multiplex PCR, while TCRdb's copy carries only in-frame clones and drops some. The sample carries 150,000 or so clones, around 87% recorded once. The starting material was CD8+ T cells sorted from blood, obtained at week 0. The receptor source for this set is a human donor with alopecia areata.

This chain connects TRBV6-5 to TRBJ2-7; D is possibly TRBD1 (5 bases). This CDR3 is built from 16 residues. The germline V gene has CDR1 MNHEY and CDR2 SVGAGI. Trimming removed 0 bases from V and 4 bases from J, with 16 bases in between. The CDR3 reads CASSYSAGKILYEQYF. CDR3 DNA: TGTGCCAGCAGTTACTCGGCAGGGAAGATTCTATACGAGCAGTACTTC.

V is TRBV6-5 and J is TRBJ2-5; D gene uncertain. The CDR3 totals 15 residues. Germline CDR1 MNHEY, CDR2 SVGAGI. V was clipped by 4 bases and J by 3 bases, with 15 bases between them. The CDR3 is CASSSKTEVEETQYF. The CDR3 region has the DNA TGTGCCAGCAGTTCCAAAACAGAGGTCGAAGAGACCCAGTACTTC.

V gene TRBV7-8 combines with J gene TRBJ2-7; perhaps TRBD2 as D (5 bases). Per germline, CDR1 SGHVS and CDR2 FQNEAQ. V lost 1 base, J lost 0 bases, and 10 bases lay in between. This CDR3 contains 15 residues. The CDR3 loop reads CASSLDGMSSYEQYF. In nucleotides, the CDR3 is TGTGCCAGCAGCTTAGACGGGATGAGCTCCTACGAGCAGTACTTC.

The V and J genes are TRBV2 and TRBJ2-2; TRBD1 might be the D (6 bases). The CDR3 runs to 13 residues. Germline V gene lookup returns CDR1 SNHLY and CDR2 FYNNEI. V was pared by 3 bases and J by 15 bases, with 17 bases between. DNA of the CDR3: TGTGCCAGCAGTGACGGGACAATCCCAGGGGTGTTTTTT. This translates into CASSDGTIPGVFF.

The V call is TRBV4-2, the J call TRBJ2-2; 9 nucleotides match TRBD1. The V gene's germline CDR1 is LGHNA and CDR2 YNFKEQ. With V trimmed by 4 bases and J by 7 bases, 13 bases remained unmatched. This CDR3 region has 17 residues. In DNA, the CDR3 is TGTGCCAGCAGCCTCCCTGCGGGACAGGGTCTAGACGGGGAGCTGTTTTTT. This codes for CASSLPAGQGLDGELFF.

The chain uses TRBV21-1 and TRBJ2-3; TRBD1 is the table's D call and was not checked against the DNA. TRBV21-1 is a known pseudogene. The CDR3 is made up of 15 amino acids. CDR3 nucleotide sequence: TGTGCCAGCAGCCTCGACAGGGGGCGCACAGATACGCAGTATTTT. Its translation is CASSLDRGRTDTQYF.

This clone came up once. The V call is TRBV7-3, the J call TRBJ1-5, with 7 positions matching TRBD1. V gave up 1 base and J gave up 6 bases; unmatched junction bases: 12. The germline V gene has CDR1 SGHTA and CDR2 FQGTGA. CDR3 size: 17 residues. The CDR3 loop reads CASSLKGGAGLCQPQHF. The CDR3 DNA reads as TGTGCCAGCAGCTTAAAAGGGGGCGCTGGATTGTGTCAGCCCCAGCATTTT.

DNA for the CDR3: TGTGCCAGCAGCGCAAGGGACGGCGCCTACGAGCAGTACTTC. This codes for CASSARDGAYEQYF. The J gene is TRBJ2-7, the V gene TRBV9; D is perhaps TRBD1 or TRBD2 (5 bases each). The germline gives CDR1 SGDLS, CDR2 YYNGEE. The V and J ends lost 3 bases and 2 bases respectively, with 12 bases between them. This CDR3 spans 14 amino acids.

This clone has a single count. This chain connects TRBV19 to TRBJ2-6; D is uncertain. The CDR3 covers 15 residues. Germline V gene lookup returns CDR1 LNHDA and CDR2 SQIVND (reference sequence). Deletions cut 6 bases from V and 0 bases from J, with 9 bases between. Written as DNA, the CDR3 is TGTGCCAGTAGCAAAGATAGCTCTGGGGCCAACGTCCTGACTTTC. This translates into CASSKDSSGANVLTF.

V gene TRBV30 combines with J gene TRBJ1-3; a weak D match, TRBD1 (5 bases). Germline assignment: CDR1 GTSNPN and CDR2 SVGIG (reference sequence). The CDR3 has 16 amino acids. The ends were cut back, 2 bases at V and 0 bases at J, with 14 bases in the middle. The CDR3 DNA reads as TGTGCCTGGAGTCTTGGGACGGCCAGCTCTGGAAACACCATATATTTT. Encoded protein: CAWSLGTASSGNTIYF.

The rearrangement uses TRBV29-1 and TRBJ1-3, with TRBD1 matching 8 bases. This CDR3 spans 17 amino acids. CDR1 and CDR2 (germline): SQVTM, ANQGSEA. The junction had 13 bases not matched to a gene; V was cut back by 6 bases and J by 0 bases. The CDR3 DNA reads TGCAGCGTCGAGACAGGGGAAGTCACGGGCTCTGGAAACACCATATATTTT. It encodes CSVETGEVTGSGNTIYF.

V usage is TRBV10-3 and J usage is TRBJ2-7; 7 nucleotides agree with TRBD2. The CDR3 is 15 residues long. V trimming: 2 bases; J trimming: 1 base; junction bases outside the gene matches: 5. Germline V gene data show CDR1 as ENHRY and CDR2 as SYGVKD. The CDR3 spells CAISEAGEASYEQYF. The DNA of the CDR3 is TGTGCCATCAGTGAGGCGGGAGAGGCATCCTACGAGCAGTACTTC.

This clone was counted once. The chain has TRBV4-2 and TRBJ1-1; D is unclear. The CDR3 contains 14 residues. The germline gives CDR1 LGHNA, CDR2 YNFKEQ. Trimming removed 0 bases from V and 3 bases from J, with 8 bases in between. The CDR3 spells CASSQENVDTEAFF. The CDR3 coding sequence is TGTGCCAGCAGCCAAGAAAACGTAGACACTGAAGCTTTCTTT.

With regard to this clone: The junction departs from germline at one end; a sequencing error may be responsible. The chain links TRBV7-2 to TRBJ1-1; 7 positions agree with TRBD1. CDR3 size: 14 residues. Germline V gene lookup returns CDR1 SGHTA and CDR2 FQGNSA. The CDR3 loop is CASSTLDRNTGAFF. The CDR3 DNA follows: TGTGCCAGCAGCACACTGGACAGGAACACTGGAGCTTTCTTT.

This chain connects TRBV27 to TRBJ2-3; 7 bases are shared with TRBD2. There are 15 residues in the CDR3. The V gene end was trimmed by 2 bases and the J gene end by 2 bases; junction bases not matched to a gene: 4. CDR1 is MNHEY, CDR2 SMNVEV, per germline (reference sequence). The CDR3 reads CASSLGAGVTDTQYF. CDR3 bases: TGTGCCAGCAGTTTAGGGGCGGGAGTCACAGATACGCAGTATTTT.

The V gene is TRBV27, the J gene TRBJ2-2; possibly TRBD1 for D (5 bases). CDR1 MNHEY and CDR2 SMNVEV come from the germline V gene (reference sequence). V lost 5 bases, J lost 7 bases, and 14 bases lay in between. This CDR3 is built from 14 residues. The CDR3 DNA reads as TGTGCCAGCAGTCCTGGTCAGGGTGGCGGGGAGCTGTTTTTT. Residues: CASSPGQGGGELFF.

The CDR3 reads CASWGAGYMDTEAFF. The CDR3 bases are TGTGCCAGCTGGGGGGCCGGATACATGGACACTGAAGCTTTCTTT. This chain uses TRBV7-9 with TRBJ1-1; tentative D call: TRBD1 (6 bases). V lost 8 bases, J lost 3 bases, and 19 bases lay in between. There are 15 residues in the CDR3. Germline V gene data show CDR1 as SEHNR and CDR2 as FQNEAQ (reference sequence). The complete variable domain, with remaining parts taken from reference TRBV7-9 and TRBJ1-1, reads DTGVSQNPRHKITKRGQNVTFRCDPISEHNRLYWYRQTLGQGPEFLTYFQNEAQLEKSRLLSDRFSAERPKGSFSTLEIQRTEQGDSAMYLCASWGAGYMDTEAFFGQGTRLTVV.

The chain uses TRBV27 and TRBJ2-1, with 13 bases fitting TRBD2. The germline V gene encodes CDR1 MNHEY and CDR2 SMNVEV (reference sequence). The CDR3 consists of 16 residues. With 7 bases clipped from V and 6 bases from J, the junction kept 9 bases outside the gene matches. The CDR3 sequence is CASTLLAGGPGNEQFF. For the CDR3, the DNA is TGTGCCAGCACTCTACTAGCGGGAGGGCCGGGCAATGAGCAGTTCTTC.

The CDR3 region is CASSSTDPSLEFGYEQYF. In nucleotides, the CDR3 is TGTGCCAGCAGCTCAACCGACCCTTCCCTAGAGTTTGGCTACGAGCAGTACTTC. The chain combines TRBV7-9 with TRBJ2-7; D not resolved. With 4 bases removed from V and 3 bases from J, the gap between germline ends came to 25 bases. The length of the CDR3 is 18 residues. Per the germline V gene, CDR1 is SEHNR and CDR2 is FQNEAQ (reference sequence).

This rearrangement joins TRBV7-6 to TRBJ2-3; D is possibly TRBD2 (6 bases). The V gene lost 2 bases and the J gene lost 7 bases, with 13 bases spanning the gap. This CDR3 is 14 amino acids long. Germline V gene lookup returns CDR1 SGHVS and CDR2 FNYEAQ. CDR3 in DNA: TGTGCCAGCAGCTTATCAGTTGGGAGGAATACGCAGTATTTT. It encodes CASSLSVGRNTQYF.

The chain employs TRBV6-4 and TRBJ2-1; D not certain. Germline V gene sequence: CDR1 MRHNA, CDR2 SNTAGT. Trimming removed 5 bases from V and 4 bases from J, with 9 bases in between. CDR3 length: 13 residues. Written as DNA, the CDR3 is TGTGCCAGCAGTTTGACATCATACAATGAGCAGTTCTTC. This gives the protein CASSLTSYNEQFF.

The CDR3 DNA reads TGTGCCAGCAGCCAACCACCCGGGACAGGGTTCTACGAGCAGTACTTC. Its translation: CASSQPPGTGFYEQYF. V gene TRBV14 combines with J gene TRBJ2-7, with 9 nucleotides matching TRBD1. V shed 2 bases and J 3 bases; nucleotides not matched to a gene: 8. The CDR3 has 16 residues. CDR1 is SGHDN and CDR2 is FVKESK in the germline V gene. Supplemented by reference TRBV14 and TRBJ2-7, the full variable domain reads EAGVTQFPSHSVIEKGQTVTLRCDPISGHDNLYWYRRVMGKEIKFLLHFVKESKQDESGMPNNRFLAERTGGTYSTLKVQPAELEDSGVYFCASSQPPGTGFYEQYFGPGTRLTVT.

The V and J genes are TRBV14 and TRBJ2-7, with TRBD2 matching over 9 bases. In germline, CDR1 is SGHDN, CDR2 FVKESK. The CDR3 is 14 amino acids. The V segment lost 2 bases and the J segment 4 bases; nucleotides outside the gene matches: 3. The CDR3 DNA reads as TGTGCCAGCAGCCAATATAGCGGGGGATACGAGCAGTACTTC. It yields the protein CASSQYSGGYEQYF.

This rearrangement joins TRBV7-9 to TRBJ2-2; 9 positions match TRBD1. Germline CDR1 reads SEHNR; CDR2 reads FQNEAQ (reference sequence). Losses at the gene ends were 4 bases for V and 6 bases for J; bases not matched to a gene: 6. CDR3 length: 15 residues. The CDR3 DNA sequence: TGTGCCAGCAGCTCGGACAGGGGACGCCCCGGGGAGCTGTTTTTT. Protein sequence: CASSSDRGRPGELFF.

The chain uses TRBV7-8 and TRBJ2-5; maybe TRBD1 (5 bases). The CDR3 spans 14 residues. Germline V gene data show CDR1 as SGHVS and CDR2 as FQNEAQ. V was shortened by 7 bases and J by 4 bases, with 16 bases between the two germline ends. The CDR3 nucleotides read TGTGCCAGCACCCTTCCTGGGGCAGGAGAGACCCAGTACTTC. The encoded protein is CASTLPGAGETQYF. Supplemented by reference TRBV7-8 and TRBJ2-5, the full variable domain reads GAGVSQSPRYKVAKRGQDVALRCDPISGHVSLFWYQQALGQGPEFLTYFQNEAQLDKSGLPSDRFFAERPEGSVSTLKIQRTQQEDSAVYLCASTLPGAGETQYFGPGTRLLVL.

J is TRBJ2-1 and V is TRBV9; a possible D gene is TRBD2 (5 bases). Trimming removed 0 bases at V and 0 bases at J, with 10 bases between. Looked up from germline, CDR1 is SGDLS and CDR2 is YYNGEE. CDR3 size: 16 residues. In DNA form, the CDR3 reads TGTGCCAGCAGCGTAGGAGTAGCGCTCTCCTACAATGAGCAGTTCTTC. As protein: CASSVGVALSYNEQFF.

With respect to this clone: The identical CDR3 is also encoded by other nucleotide sequences in the sample. V gene TRBV29-1 combines with J gene TRBJ2-2; D is uncertain. CDR3 length: 12 residues. CDR1 SQVTM and CDR2 ANQGSEA come from the germline V gene. The ends were cut back, 0 bases at V and 5 bases at J, with 4 bases in the middle. The CDR3: CSVEEWTGELFF. CDR3 sequence (DNA): TGCAGCGTTGAAGAATGGACCGGGGAGCTGTTTTTT.